This T cell receptor beta chain was captured in a study of T cells after yellow fever vaccination. This clonotype has a count of ten or more. The CDR3 extends over 11 amino acids. CDR1 is DFQATT and CDR2 is SNEGSKA in the germline V gene (reference sequence). V lost 3 bases and J lost 8, with 10 bases in between. TCRdb reanalysed the 5' RACE reads using MiXCR and keeps one entry per CDR3 protein. The table shows around 250,000 distinct CDR3 sequences, with less than 9% occurring only once. The sequence derives from a man aged 25 to 45 who received the YFV17D yellow fever vaccine. Sequencing was performed on CD4+ T cells sorted from PBMCs, taken 15 days after the yellow fever booster vaccination. The chain links TRBV20-1 to TRBJ1-2; D not resolved. This chain's CDR3 is CSASNGQGYTF. The DNA of the CDR3 is TGCAGTGCTAGCAACGGCCAGGGCTACACCTTC.